The sequence of this TCR beta chain was determined in a study of regulatory T cells in long-lasting Graves disease. Findings and caveats of the study: The study found TRBV28, TRBJ1-2 and TRBJ2-5 favored in persistent disease.

HTBI primers from iRepertoire and Arm-PCR of CDR3 regions yielded the TCR beta libraries. MiXCR, run by TCRdb on the multiplex PCR reads, gives a single entry per CDR3 protein. In the table there are about 460,000 distinct CDR3 sequences, 12% to 15% of which are singletons. The CDR3 extends over 15 amino acids. Deletions cut 3 bases from V and 2 bases from J, with 11 bases between. The germline CDR1 and CDR2 sequences are LGHNA and YNFKEQ. At least ten counts were recorded for this clonotype. The antigen is undetermined. Time point described: newly diagnosed GD, antithyroid drugs for less than 3 months. TCR sequences were obtained from RNA taken from PBMCs. The sample was also reused in another study, on T cells in Graves' hyperthyroidism and ophthalmopathy.

The TCR comes from a woman aged 45 to 65 with Graves disease. This specimen was peripheral blood mononuclear cells (PBMCs), taken at new diagnosis, from a patient treated with antithyroid drugs. The V call is TRBV4-2, the J call TRBJ1-5, with D possibly being TRBD1 (5 bases). CDR3 residues: CASSHIDSRNQPQHF. The CDR3 DNA reads TGTGCCAGCAGCCATATAGACAGTCGCAATCAGCCCCAGCATTTT.